These 17 T cell receptor beta chains came from one sample sequenced in a study of blood T cell repertoires in COVID-19. The table came from immunoSEQ multiplex PCR; TCRdb's copy has only in-frame clones and leaves some out. The sample holds 90,000 to 120,000 clones, just under 85% seen once. The sample taken for sequencing was peripheral blood. These receptors were obtained from a woman older than 75 with active or convalescent COVID-19.

The chain employs TRBV6-5 and TRBJ2-5, with TRBD2 identical over 8 bases. Germline V gene sequence: CDR1 MNHEY, CDR2 SVGAGI. After removal of 5 bases from V and 5 bases from J, the junction contained 7 bases not matched to a gene. The CDR3 sequence is 14 residues long. This chain's CDR3 is CASSRLATSETQYF. In DNA, the CDR3 is TGTGCCAGCAGTAGACTAGCGACTTCGGAGACCCAGTACTTC.

This rearrangement joins TRBV6-1 to TRBJ1-5; maybe TRBD1 (6 bases). The CDR3 extends over 15 amino acids. The V end lost 2 bases, the J end lost 7 bases, and 15 bases lay between the germline ends. Germline V lookup: CDR1 MNHNS, CDR2 SASEGT. For the CDR3, the DNA is TGTGCCAGCAGTGAATTTGTTACAGGGCGCCAGCCCCAGCATTTT. Amino acid sequence: CASSEFVTGRQPQHF.

The chain has TRBV7-2 and TRBJ2-7, with 11 bases lining up with TRBD2. The CDR3 runs to 16 residues. The V and J ends lost 5 bases and 3 bases, in that order; junction bases with no gene match: 9. Looked up from germline, CDR1 is SGHTA and CDR2 is FQGNSA. The CDR3, as DNA: TGTGCCAGCAGCATTCCCCTAGCGGGGGGACTCTACGAGCAGTACTTC. Protein: CASSIPLAGGLYEQYF.

The chain has TRBV5-4 and TRBJ2-1; a possible D gene is TRBD1 (5 bases). Between the trimmed V and J ends, which lost 1 base and 5 bases, there was a span of 13 bases. The CDR3 consists of 15 residues. The germline gives CDR1 SGHNT, CDR2 YYREEE (reference sequence). The CDR3 DNA follows: TGTGCCAGCAGCTTGAAACAGGACCCTAACAATGAGCAGTTCTTC. Translating gives CASSLKQDPNNEQFF. Full variable domain (outside the CDR3, taken from reference TRBV5-4 and TRBJ2-1): ETGVTQSPTHLIKTRGQQVTLRCSSQSGHNTVSWYQQALGQGPQFIFQYYREEENGRGNFPPRFSGLQFPNYSSELNVNALELDDSALYLCASSLKQDPNNEQFFGPGTRLTVL.

Points on this clone: This sample includes further DNA sequences coding for the same CDR3. V and J are TRBV4-1 and TRBJ2-1; TRBD2 is a possible D gene (6 bases). The V gene's germline CDR1 is MGHRA and CDR2 YSYEKL. The V end lost 0 bases, the J end lost 7 bases, and 10 bases lay between the germline ends. The CDR3 totals 14 residues. CDR3 in DNA: TGCGCCAGCAGCCAAGATCGGGGGTGGAATGAGCAGTTCTTC. It yields the protein CASSQDRGWNEQFF.

This rearrangement joins TRBV9 to TRBJ1-4, with unresolved D. In germline, CDR1 is SGDLS, CDR2 YYNGEE. V was pared by 2 bases and J by 8 bases, with 10 bases between. The CDR3 totals 13 residues. CDR3 DNA: TGTGCCAGCAGCGTCAGTGGCTTCGAAAAACTGTTTTTT. Translated: CASSVSGFEKLFF.

The chain employs TRBV6-5 and TRBJ1-2; TRBD1 matches 9 bases. The germline V gene has CDR1 MNHEY and CDR2 SVGAGI. This CDR3 comprises 15 residues. After removal of 7 bases from V and 5 bases from J, the junction contained 11 bases not matched to a gene. The chain's CDR3 is CASNSAQGTGYGYTF. The CDR3 DNA sequence: TGTGCCAGCAACTCCGCCCAGGGGACAGGGTATGGCTACACCTTC.

This chain uses TRBV9 with TRBJ2-1, with 13 positions matching TRBD2. After removal of 0 bases from V and 6 bases from J, the junction contained 3 bases not matched to a gene. This CDR3 is 16 amino acids long. The germline gives CDR1 SGDLS, CDR2 YYNGEE. CDR3 nucleotides: TGTGCCAGCAGCGTAGTACTAGCGGGGGGGCTCAATGAGCAGTTCTTC. Protein: CASSVVLAGGLNEQFF.

The chain combines TRBV5-4 with TRBJ2-7, with 8 nucleotides matching TRBD1. V shed 1 base, J shed 6 bases, and the junction held 6 bases outside the gene matches. The CDR3 is 14 residues long. The germline V gene encodes CDR1 SGHNT and CDR2 YYREEE (reference sequence). For the CDR3, the DNA is TGTGCCAGCAGCTTGTGGACAGGGAATAGCGAGCAGTACTTC. This gives the protein CASSLWTGNSEQYF.

The V and J genes are TRBV19 and TRBJ1-5; tentatively, D is TRBD1 (6 bases). Germline V lookup: CDR1 LNHDA, CDR2 SQIVND (reference sequence). The V end was cut by 4 bases, the J end by 2 bases, with 9 bases between. CDR3 length: 14 amino acids. In DNA form, the CDR3 reads TGTGCCAGTAGTACCCCAGGGGGCAATCAGCCCCAGCATTTT. It codes for CASSTPGGNQPQHF.

The chain combines TRBV18 with TRBJ2-7, with 9 nucleotides matching TRBD1. The CDR3 spans 15 residues. Germline V CDR1 and CDR2: KGHSH, LQKENI. After removal of 5 bases from V and 3 bases from J, the junction contained 8 bases not matched to a gene. The CDR3 bases are TGTGCCAGCTCATCAGGACAGGGGATCCTCTACGAGCAGTACTTC. This translates into CASSSGQGILYEQYF.

This clone turned up a few times. This chain uses TRBV5-1 with TRBJ2-7; D might be TRBD1 (6 bases). The CDR3 consists of 12 residues. V dropped 3 bases and J dropped 7 bases, with 11 bases sitting between them. Germline CDR1 reads SGHRS; CDR2 reads YFSETQ. The CDR3 spells CASSSSGAEQYF. DNA of the CDR3: TGCGCCAGCAGCTCTTCAGGGGCTGAGCAGTACTTC.

This clone has a single count. The chain employs TRBV7-9 and TRBJ1-2, with 7 nucleotides matching TRBD1. CDR3 size: 14 residues. V lost 5 bases, J lost 3 bases, and 6 bases stayed unmatched. The germline V gene encodes CDR1 SEHNR and CDR2 FQNEAQ (reference sequence). CDR3 amino acids: CASSPSGQYYGYTF. In DNA form, the CDR3 reads TGTGCCAGCAGCCCTTCGGGACAGTACTATGGCTACACCTTC.

The V gene is TRBV30, the J gene TRBJ1-2, with 7 bases fitting TRBD1. Germline V lookup: CDR1 GTSNPN, CDR2 SVGIG (reference sequence). The CDR3 has 14 residues. V lost 5 bases and J lost 2; bases outside the gene matches: 8. CDR3 sequence: CAWSRQGSNYGYTF. DNA for the CDR3: TGTGCCTGGTCAAGACAGGGATCCAACTATGGCTACACCTTC.

In DNA form, the CDR3 reads TGTGCCAGCTCACGGGGGATAGCGGGAGATACTGAGCAGTTCTTC. The encoded protein is CASSRGIAGDTEQFF. V and J are TRBV18 and TRBJ2-1; TRBD2 matches 9 bases. CDR3 length: 15 residues. Germline V CDR1 and CDR2: KGHSH, LQKENI. Germline trimming cut 4 bases from V and 9 bases from J; bases unmatched to any gene: 10.

J is TRBJ2-3 and V is TRBV2; TRBD2 might be the D (5 bases). Between the trimmed V and J ends, which lost 10 bases and 0 bases, there was a span of 14 bases. Germline V gives CDR1 SNHLY, CDR2 FYNNEI. The CDR3 is made up of 14 amino acids. The CDR3 reads CAKGIATSTDTQYF. Written as DNA, the CDR3 is TGTGCCAAGGGAATAGCGACTAGCACAGATACGCAGTATTTT. Together with reference TRBV2 and TRBJ2-3, the CDR3 gives the full variable domain: EPEVTQTPSHQVTQMGQEVILRCVPISNHLYFYWYRQILGQKVEFLVSFYNNEISEKSEIFDDQFSVERPDGSNFTLKIRSTKLEDSAMYFCAKGIATSTDTQYFGPGTRLTVL.

V and J are TRBV28 and TRBJ2-5, with D hard to call. Germline CDR1 and CDR2: MDHEN and SYDVKM. Trimming removed 4 bases from V and 1 base from J, with 7 bases in between. The CDR3 runs 13 residues. The CDR3 protein is CASSSPGQETQYF. The CDR3 DNA is TGTGCCAGCAGTTCCCCCGGCCAAGAGACCCAGTACTTC.